Presented here are 29 T cell receptor beta chains from one specimen sequenced in a study of CD8+ T cells in alopecia areata. Extraction of RNA preceded its reverse transcription into cDNA, which served as the sequencing template. Only in-frame clones appear in the TCRdb table, and some are missing; sequencing was by immunoSEQ multiplex PCR. The sample lists around 200,000 clones, around three fifths occurring once. As for treatment: oral pan-JAK inhibitor, 5-10 mg twice daily. The source was CD4+ T cells sorted from blood, collected at week 4, from a patient treated with tofacitinib. The source of these receptors is a human donor with alopecia areata.

This clone was recorded a few times. V gene TRBV4-2 combines with J gene TRBJ2-7; TRBD1 matches 12 bases. Germline V CDR1 and CDR2: LGHNA, YNFKEQ. J gave up 7 bases and V 4 bases, and 8 bases lay outside the gene matches. The CDR3 has 15 residues. The CDR3, as DNA: TGTGCCAGCAGCCCCCGGGACAGGGGGCATGAAGAGCAGTACTTC. Protein sequence: CASSPRDRGHEEQYF.

This rearrangement joins TRBV23-1 to TRBJ2-1; TRBD1 aligns across 7 bases. TRBV23-1 is identified as an open reading frame with a role that is uncertain. The V and J ends lost 0 bases and 2 bases, in that order; junction bases with no gene match: 13. The CDR3 has 19 residues. The CDR3 loop is CASSQSGDRVPLTYNEQFF. CDR3 bases: TGCGCCAGCAGTCAATCGGGAGACAGGGTACCCCTTACCTACAATGAGCAGTTCTTC.

This clone was counted a few times. This chain uses TRBV29-1 with TRBJ2-3; 7 bases are shared with TRBD2. With V trimmed by 6 bases and J by 1 base, 10 bases remained unmatched. Germline CDR1 reads SQVTM; CDR2 reads ANQGSEA. This CDR3 comprises 15 residues. In nucleotides, the CDR3 is TGCAGCGTCGCGGGGGTTGGCGGGGGCACAGATACGCAGTATTTT. Translation gives CSVAGVGGGTDTQYF.

The V call is TRBV15, the J call TRBJ1-6; a weak D match, TRBD1 (6 bases). Germline lookup yields CDR1 LNHNV and CDR2 YYDKDF (reference sequence). The CDR3 consists of 14 residues. Trimming removed 11 bases at V and 10 bases at J, with 21 bases between. CDR3 protein: CAAKMTGDRSPLHF. The CDR3 DNA reads as TGTGCCGCTAAAATGACAGGAGACCGATCACCCCTCCACTTT.

A few counts support this clone. The gene calls are TRBV6-5 and TRBJ1-2; 7 nucleotides line up with TRBD1. This CDR3 is built from 12 residues. J gave up 8 bases and V 5 bases, and 5 bases lay outside the gene matches. Germline V gene lookup returns CDR1 MNHEY and CDR2 SVGAGI. The CDR3 DNA is TGTGCCAGCAGTCTTGACAGGGTGGGCTACACCTTC. Its translation: CASSLDRVGYTF.

This rearrangement joins TRBV29-1 to TRBJ1-4; D call uncertain. CDR3 length: 13 residues. Germline V CDR1 and CDR2: SQVTM, ANQGSEA. The V gene lost 7 bases and the J gene lost 8 bases, with 17 bases spanning the gap. The DNA for the CDR3 is TGCAGCGCTGCCCGCTTGGCGCCGGAAAAACTGTTTTTT. Translated: CSAARLAPEKLFF.

In DNA, the CDR3 is TGTGCCAGCAGCTTAGTCGGGGGGGCAGGAACTGAAGCTTTCTTT. Its translation is CASSLVGGAGTEAFF. V is TRBV11-2 and J is TRBJ1-1, with a possible D match to TRBD1 (6 bases). V was clipped by 1 base and J by 5 bases, with 14 bases between them. The CDR3 is 15 residues long. Germline V gene sequence: CDR1 SGHAT, CDR2 FQNNGV.

The chain employs TRBV30 and TRBJ1-5, with D unresolved. Trimming shortened V by 0 bases and J by 5 bases, and 8 bases separated the two germline ends. CDR1 and CDR2 from the germline V gene are GTSNPN and SVGIG (reference sequence). This CDR3 is 13 amino acids long. CDR3 in amino acids: CAWSVLDDQPQHF. The CDR3 DNA is TGTGCCTGGAGTGTCCTGGACGATCAGCCCCAGCATTTT.

This clone is a singleton in its sample. This sequence joins TRBV29-1 and TRBJ2-1; D unresolved. Germline V lookup: CDR1 SQVTM, CDR2 ANQGSEA. With 4 bases removed from V and 10 bases from J, the gap between germline ends came to 8 bases. The CDR3 length is 10 residues. The CDR3 nucleotides read TGCAGCGTTGTGGTATGGGAGCAGTTCTTC. Its translation: CSVVVWEQFF.

The rearrangement links TRBV7-2 to TRBJ2-3; the D gene is possibly TRBD2 (5 bases). The CDR3 sequence is 13 residues long. V lost 0 bases and J lost 10, with 11 bases in between. The germline V gene encodes CDR1 SGHTA and CDR2 FQGNSA. In DNA, the CDR3 is TGTGCCAGCAGCTTAGCGGAGCTAGCATCGCAGTATTTT. Translating it yields CASSLAELASQYF.

The V and J genes are TRBV29-1 and TRBJ1-2; D is uncertain. This CDR3 region has 13 residues. V gave up 3 bases and J gave up 0 bases, with 8 bases separating them. The germline gives CDR1 SQVTM, CDR2 ANQGSEA. The chain's CDR3 is CSVDAEANYGYTF. CDR3 in DNA: TGCAGCGTTGACGCGGAAGCTAACTATGGCTACACCTTC.

In DNA, the CDR3 is TGTGCCAGCAAACCGCGACAGGGGGGAGAGACCCAGTACTTC. Translation gives CASKPRQGGETQYF. V and J are TRBV11-1 and TRBJ2-5; 9 bases are a match to TRBD1. V was clipped by 7 bases and J by 4 bases; unmatched bases: 7. The CDR3 is made up of 14 amino acids. The germline gives CDR1 SGHAT, CDR2 FQDESV (reference sequence).

The gene calls are TRBV29-1 and TRBJ2-5, with a possible D match to TRBD2 (6 bases). Germline-derived CDR1 and CDR2 are SQVTM and ANQGSEA. Trimming took off 3 bases at V and 5 bases at J, with 10 bases between the two ends. The CDR3 has 12 residues. In DNA form, the CDR3 reads TGCAGCGTTGAGGAGGGAGCTGAGACCCAGTACTTC. Amino acids: CSVEEGAETQYF.

For this clone: The conserved final phenylalanine or tryptophan is absent from the CDR3, which likely points to a read error. The DNA is left out, because the CDR3 cannot be placed on it with certainty; the CDR3 is given as TCRdb lists it. The rearrangement uses TRBV9 and TRBJ1-6. Germline CDR1 is SGDLS and CDR2 is YYNGEE. Inclusive of both ends, the CDR3 amounts to 9 amino acids. CDR3 in amino acids: CASRSLLGY.

The chain is built from TRBV4-2 and TRBJ1-6; 9 bases align to TRBD1. From germline, CDR1 is LGHNA and CDR2 YNFKEQ. The CDR3 length is 17 residues. Trimming took 3 bases from V and 7 from J; bases not matched to a gene: 10. CDR3 coding DNA: TGTGCCAGCAGCCAGCAAGAACAGGGGGCGGGGAATTCACCCCTCCACTTT. Residues: CASSQQEQGAGNSPLHF.

The CDR3 sequence is CASSLSTGEPQHF. CDR3 DNA sequence: TGTGCCAGCAGCTTATCAACAGGGGAGCCCCAGCATTTT. V usage is TRBV7-2 and J usage is TRBJ1-5; 7 bases map to TRBD1. Unmatched junction bases numbered 3, after V lost 2 bases and J lost 8 bases. The CDR3 length is 13 residues. Germline-derived CDR1 and CDR2 are SGHTA and FQGNSA.

The V call is TRBV7-9, the J call TRBJ1-4; TRBD1 is a possible D gene (6 bases). The CDR3 covers 15 residues. Between the trimmed V and J ends, which lost 6 bases and 2 bases, there was a span of 13 bases. Germline V gives CDR1 SEHNR, CDR2 FQNEAQ (reference sequence). The chain's CDR3 is CASSPRGGTNEKLFF. Here the CDR3 DNA reads TGTGCCAGCAGTCCCAGGGGAGGCACTAATGAAAAACTGTTTTTT.

The sample holds a few counts of this clone. The chain combines TRBV30 with TRBJ1-2, with a possible D match to TRBD1 (6 bases). This CDR3 is 12 amino acids long. Trimming pared 5 bases from V and 8 bases from J, leaving 15 bases between. Germline CDR1 and CDR2: GTSNPN and SVGIG (reference sequence). The CDR3 is CAWASRGRGYTF. The CDR3 DNA is TGTGCCTGGGCCTCCAGGGGCCGGGGCTACACCTTC.

This clone was seen only once. This chain connects TRBV30 to TRBJ1-2; no clear D. Germline V gene lookup returns CDR1 GTSNPN and CDR2 SVGIG (reference sequence). V was cut by 8 bases and J by 4 bases, with 8 bases left in between. The CDR3 runs to 10 residues. Here the CDR3 DNA reads TGTGCCCTGGAGGCCTATGGCTACACCTTC. Translated: CALEAYGYTF.

The chain carries TRBV7-9 and TRBJ1-6; 8 bases map to TRBD1. Germline V gene lookup returns CDR1 SEHNR and CDR2 FQNEAQ (reference sequence). V dropped 5 bases and J dropped 9; count of bases not matched to a gene: 6. This CDR3 is 14 amino acids long. The CDR3 loop is CASSRTGFSSPLHF. Here the CDR3 DNA reads TGTGCCAGCAGCCGGACAGGGTTTTCTTCACCCCTCCACTTT.

The chain employs TRBV5-1 and TRBJ2-5, with TRBD2 matching over 9 bases. The V gene's germline CDR1 is SGHRS and CDR2 YFSETQ. This CDR3 contains 16 residues. Trimming cost V 4 bases and J 5 bases; bases outside gene matches: 12. CDR3 residues: CASSPREAGGMETQYF. CDR3 bases: TGCGCCAGCAGCCCACGGGAAGCGGGGGGCATGGAGACCCAGTACTTC.

This clone was detected once. This rearrangement joins TRBV6-5 to TRBJ2-6; 8 nucleotides agree with TRBD1. V lost 5 bases to trimming and J lost 2 bases; unmatched junction nucleotides: 2. CDR1 and CDR2 from the germline V gene are MNHEY and SVGAGI. The CDR3 is 15 amino acids. The CDR3: CASSRTGTGANVLTF. The CDR3 bases are TGTGCCAGCAGTCGGACAGGGACTGGGGCCAACGTCCTGACTTTC.

The chain joins TRBV2 to TRBJ1-6; TRBD1 matches at 10 bases. The length of the CDR3 is 16 residues. The germline V gene encodes CDR1 SNHLY and CDR2 FYNNEI. V shed 5 bases and J 7 bases; nucleotides not matched to a gene: 8. The CDR3 DNA reads as TGTGCCAGCAGTCAGACAGGGGGCGTTCTCAATTCACCCCTCCACTTT. This sequence encodes CASSQTGGVLNSPLHF.

The V call is TRBV7-9, the J call TRBJ1-5, with 12 bases fitting TRBD1. The CDR3 runs to 16 residues. V was pared by 1 base and J by 7 bases, with 5 bases of the junction left unmatched. Germline CDR1 is SEHNR and CDR2 is FQNEAQ (reference sequence). The CDR3 nucleotides read TGTGCCAGCAGCTTAGACGGGACAGGGGGCCGGCAGCCCCAGCATTTT. Its protein product is CASSLDGTGGRQPQHF. The whole variable domain, remainder taken from reference TRBV7-9 and TRBJ1-5, is DTGVSQNPRHKITKRGQNVTFRCDPISEHNRLYWYRQTLGQGPEFLTYFQNEAQLEKSRLLSDRFSAERPKGSFSTLEIQRTEQGDSAMYLCASSLDGTGGRQPQHFGDGTRLSIL.

This rearrangement joins TRBV29-1 to TRBJ1-3; D perhaps matches TRBD1 (5 bases). Trimming removed 4 bases at V and 0 bases at J, with 13 bases between. This CDR3 is built from 15 residues. Germline V gene sequence: CDR1 SQVTM, CDR2 ANQGSEA. The CDR3 sequence: CSVASTARSGNTIYF. CDR3 nucleotide sequence: TGCAGCGTTGCTTCGACAGCCCGCTCTGGAAACACCATATATTTT. Full variable domain (missing parts from reference TRBV29-1 and TRBJ1-3): SAVISQKPSRDICQRGTSLTIQCQVDSQVTMMFWYRQQPGQSLTLIATANQGSEATYESGFVIDKFPISRPNLTFSTLTVSNMSPEDSSIYLCSVASTARSGNTIYFGEGSWLTVV.

The chain combines TRBV7-9 with TRBJ1-1; no firm D call. The CDR3 extends over 14 amino acids. V was trimmed by 0 bases and J by 7 bases, leaving 12 bases between them. In germline, CDR1 is SEHNR, CDR2 FQNEAQ (reference sequence). This CDR3 is CASSLAPADLEAFF. CDR3 nucleotide sequence: TGTGCCAGCAGCTTAGCGCCGGCAGACCTTGAAGCTTTCTTT.

This clone was counted a few times. J is TRBJ1-6 and V is TRBV19; no firm D call. In germline, CDR1 is LNHDA, CDR2 SQIVND (reference sequence). Trimming pared 6 bases from V and 0 bases from J, leaving 12 bases between. This CDR3 contains 16 residues. CDR3 sequence (DNA): TGTGCCAGTAGGGATAGGATCCTCTCCTATAATTCACCCCTCCACTTT. The encoded protein is CASRDRILSYNSPLHF.

This clone was seen only once. This chain uses TRBV11-3 with TRBJ1-1; 7 bases map to TRBD1. The V segment lost 5 bases and the J segment 0 bases; nucleotides outside the gene matches: 6. The CDR3 sequence is 15 residues long. In germline, CDR1 is SGHNT, CDR2 YENEEA. CDR3 residues: CASSTGQLVNTEAFF. The CDR3 DNA reads as TGTGCCAGCAGCACGGGACAGCTAGTGAACACTGAAGCTTTCTTT.

The chain combines TRBV30 with TRBJ2-5; 8 bases are a match to TRBD2. Germline V gene lookup returns CDR1 GTSNPN and CDR2 SVGIG (reference sequence). The CDR3 spans 13 residues. V trimming: 4 bases; J trimming: 5 bases; junction bases outside the gene matches: 6. The CDR3 loop is CAWNTGGVETQYF. In nucleotides, the CDR3 is TGTGCCTGGAATACCGGGGGGGTTGAGACCCAGTACTTC.